This T cell receptor (beta chain) originates from a study of blood T cell repertoires in COVID-19. Sequencing was performed with immunoSEQ multiplex PCR; in TCRdb, only in-frame clones are kept and a portion is missing. The sample consists of roughly 100,000 clones, roughly 90% of them appearing once. This clone was recorded once. The CDR3 covers 15 residues. The V and J ends lost 7 bases and 6 bases, in that order; junction bases with no gene match: 12. Germline V gene lookup returns CDR1 MDHEN and CDR2 SYDVKM. The sequence was obtained from a woman aged 45-60 years with COVID-19, enrolled during active disease. Sequencing used peripheral blood. The chain joins TRBV28 to TRBJ2-1, with 7 nucleotides matching TRBD2. The chain's CDR3 is CASTSRGSPANEQFF. The CDR3 DNA reads TGTGCCAGCACCTCGCGGGGGTCGCCCGCCAATGAGCAGTTCTTC.